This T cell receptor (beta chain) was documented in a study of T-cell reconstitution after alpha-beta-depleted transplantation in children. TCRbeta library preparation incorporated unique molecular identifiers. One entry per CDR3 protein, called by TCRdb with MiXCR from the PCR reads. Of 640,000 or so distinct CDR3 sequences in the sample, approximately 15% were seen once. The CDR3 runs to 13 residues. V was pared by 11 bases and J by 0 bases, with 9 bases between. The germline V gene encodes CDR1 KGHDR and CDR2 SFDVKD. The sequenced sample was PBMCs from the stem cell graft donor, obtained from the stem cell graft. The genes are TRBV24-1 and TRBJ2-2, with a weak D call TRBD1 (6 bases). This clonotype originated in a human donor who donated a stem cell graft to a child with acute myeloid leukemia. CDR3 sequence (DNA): TGTGCCATACGGACAGCGAACACCGGGGAGCTGTTTTTT. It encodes CAIRTANTGELFF.